This record covers a single TCR beta chain. The target of this receptor is not known. Base qualities are not recorded, but no much larger clone differs from it by a single base. The record originates from a study of shared clonotypes between healthy human individuals (TCRdb year 2020). For the study in its entirety: The cohort included a few men and a couple of women between 18 and 49 years of age. For each donor, three plates each were used for CD4 naive and CD4 memory, two plates were used for CD8 naive, and one plate was used for CD8 memory. To estimate repertoire size and how much clonotype sharing occurs between individuals, the study deeply sequenced the blood TCR repertoires of about five healthy adults. To increase sequencing depth and limit assay-specific biases, different laboratories used diverse techniques to prepare libraries and sequence TCR repertoires. Leukapheresis yielded between about 0.85 and 9 billion PBMCs per donor.

Taken from cysteine to phenylalanine, the CDR3 has 18 residues. Only the CDR3 portion is preserved as DNA: 54 bases, with reading frame beginning at the first base. Trimming takes 5 bases off V and 3 bases off J; junction bases not matched to a gene: 14. CDR1 and CDR2 are drawn from the germline V gene (reference sequence): MNHEY, SMNVEV. TCR CDR3 regions were amplified from genomic DNA by multiplex PCR using the deep immunoSEQ assay. Extracted genomic DNA from each cell subset was distributed evenly across all wells of several immunoSEQ 96-well plates, and each plate was treated as a replicate. For sorted subsets, approximately 210 ng genomic DNA, equal to some 30,000 T cell genomes, was loaded into each replicate PCR. Purified libraries were measured with a Qubit 3.0 fluorometer, size-checked on a Bioanalyzer 2100, and measured again with the KAPA Library Quantification kit. Every immunoSEQ 96-well plate was sequenced on a dedicated single-read 150-cycle Illumina NextSeq 550 flow cell. The study's processing was this. The immunoSEQ output contained only junctional sequences without quality scores, so filtering could not match that applied to full-length reads. To assign V/J genes and CDR3, sequences were annotated using PyIR, a Python wrapper for IgBLAST v1.9, with IMGT germline references. Reads with weak V/J assignments (E-value above 1e-6), missing CDR3, stop codons, out-of-frame junctions, or ambiguous translated residues were removed. V3J clonotypes were defined as sequences sharing an identical inferred V gene, J gene, and CDR3 amino acid sequence. Percentage overlap between repertoires was calculated by dividing the number of shared unique clonotypes by the size of the smaller repertoire. RTK rarefaction, the Chao1 estimator, and Recon v2.1 estimates of unobserved clonotypes were used to assess repertoire richness. Generation probabilities were computed with OLGA for all TCRbeta clonotypes obtained by the gDNA method from a few donors. What TCRdb holds here is the immuneACCESS table cut down to in-frame rearrangements. Part of the clones is not present; checked against another copy, under half of the missing clones reflect an unresolved V gene, and the others are unexplained. Clone size and the V and J calls come from that table; the DNA yielded D and trimming. This sample has some 2.4 million clones in its table, and 80% to 95% of those were observed once. Roughly 0.39% of the sample comes from the top ten.

What the research found in general, with its limitations: Larger estimated clonotype richness was generally found for naive subsets than for memory subsets. Roughly 5% of naive CD4, 3% to 4% of naive CD8, about 2.5% of memory CD4, and 0.35% to 0.5% of memory CD8 clonotypes were shared across several donors. Only blood was sampled, and tissue TCR repertoires likely differ from those in blood. Compared with non-shared clonotypes, clonotypes shared by all four sorted-subset donors had higher generation probabilities. Because the study included only a small number of donors, the genetic and exposure-history diversity represented was limited. Pairwise subsampling led to the expectation that sequencing depth would affect the degree of clonotype sharing among donors. Rarefaction of sorted-subset datasets indicated incomplete sequencing despite the large sequencing depth.

Donors were healthy HIV-negative adults with no recently reported acute infections or vaccinations. Only Caucasian adults living in Nashville, Tennessee, USA were represented among the donors. CD4+ T cells were enriched by magnetic negative selection, after which naive cells were positively selected on CD45RA and the negative fraction was taken as the memory subset. After blood collection by leukapheresis, PBMCs were isolated using Ficoll-Histopaque density gradient centrifugation and then cryopreserved in the vapor phase of liquid nitrogen. Purity and quantity of every magnetically sorted T cell population were checked by analytical flow cytometry. From each sorted fraction, genomic DNA was isolated and quantified by UV absorbance on a Nanodrop 2000c.

This sequence originates from a man in his late teens or twenties in good health. Some clones in this sample may be carry-over from other donors' samples. The rearrangement combines TRBV27 with TRBJ2-3; TRBD2 lines up with 10 middle nucleotides. Sequencing was performed on naive CD4+ T cells from PBMCs. Sample cell subset or site, as interpreted from the label and publication: CD45RA+ positively selected. The bases are TGTGCCAGCAGTCGCCGACCCTCACTAGCGGGACGGACAGATACGCAGTATTTT. This encodes CASSRRPSLAGRTDTQYF.